Below are 5 T cell receptor beta chains sequenced from a single sample in a study of T cell responses to AZD1222 COVID-19 vaccine (dated by TCRdb to 2020 to 2022). Read against the paper, the sample's time point label means: baseline before first vaccination. The receptor library was made with the immunoSEQ multiplex PCR assay. The clones in this table, taken by TCRdb from immuneACCESS, are in-frame only. Not every clone is retained; where verified, under half of the shortfall comes from an unresolved V gene, and the cause of the rest is unknown. The sample has under 110,000 clones on record, roughly 87% of them singletons. In total, the top ten clones hold 16% of the sample. The sequencing used peripheral blood, collected on day 0 of AZD1222 vaccination. These receptors all stem from an adult in good health.

The CDR3 here is CASTRRDLTDTQYF. CDR3 nucleotide sequence: TGCGCCAGCACCAGACGGGATCTCACAGATACGCAGTATTTT. The chain uses TRBV5-1 and TRBJ2-3, with D perhaps matching TRBD2 (5 bases). The germline gives CDR1 SGHRS, CDR2 YFSETQ. Trimming removed 6 bases from V and 2 bases from J, with 13 bases in between. This CDR3 spans 14 amino acids.

The V and J genes are TRBV9 and TRBJ2-7; 8 positions agree with TRBD1. Per germline, CDR1 SGDLS and CDR2 YYNGEE. This CDR3 is built from 14 residues. With 3 bases clipped from V and 2 bases from J, the junction kept 4 bases outside the gene matches. Here the CDR3 DNA reads TGTGCCAGCAGCGCCCGGGACAGGCCCTACGAGCAGTACTTC. As protein: CASSARDRPYEQYF.

The chain joins TRBV9 to TRBJ1-1, with a tentative D call TRBD1 (6 bases). This CDR3 has 18 residues. Germline assignment: CDR1 SGDLS and CDR2 YYNGEE. The ends were cut back, 0 bases at V and 5 bases at J, with 23 bases in the middle. The CDR3 DNA reads as TGTGCCAGCAGCGTAGGGTATCAGGGGAACCCAGAAGGGACTGAAGCTTTCTTT. This encodes CASSVGYQGNPEGTEAFF.

V is TRBV30 and J is TRBJ2-6; the D is unclear. CDR3 length: 11 residues. CDR1 and CDR2 (germline): GTSNPN, SVGIG (reference sequence). V lost 4 bases and J lost 9, with 7 bases in between. CDR3 amino acids: CAWKFHNVLTF. DNA of the CDR3: TGTGCCTGGAAATTTCACAACGTCCTGACTTTC.

The chain employs TRBV30 and TRBJ2-1; 9 bases match TRBD2. The V gene's germline CDR1 is GTSNPN and CDR2 SVGIG (reference sequence). CDR3 length: 14 residues. Trimming at V came to 7 bases and at J to 0 bases, leaving 4 bases not matched to a gene. CDR3 nucleotides: TGTGCCTCCCAGCGGGGGGTCTCCTACAATGAGCAGTTCTTC. Amino acid sequence: CASQRGVSYNEQFF. The whole variable domain, filled in from reference TRBV30 and TRBJ2-1, reads SQTIHQWPATLVQPVGSPLSLECTVEGTSNPNLYWYRQAAGRGLQLLFYSVGIGQISSEVPQNLSASRPQDRQFILSSKKLLLSDSGFYLCASQRGVSYNEQFFGPGTRLTVL.